The 27 T cell receptor beta chains below were found in one sample sequenced in a study of glioma-infiltrating T cells after dendritic cell vaccination. Profiling relied on immunoSEQ multiplex PCR, and the TCRdb table lists in-frame clones only, not all of them. The table has fewer than 85,000 clones, about four fifths seen once. The source material was blood, sampled before dendritic cell vaccination. The receptors derive from a human donor with glioblastoma.

Only a few counts were recorded for this clone. The CDR3 DNA is TGTGCCAGCAGCGCCAGCGCTGCAGATCAGCCCCAGCATTTT. The encoded protein is CASSASAADQPQHF. The chain joins TRBV7-8 to TRBJ1-5; D unresolved. With 5 bases removed from V and 5 bases from J, the gap between germline ends came to 13 bases. CDR3 length equals 14 residues. Germline values: CDR1 SGHVS, CDR2 FQNEAQ.

V gene TRBV5-1 combines with J gene TRBJ2-5; no clear D gene. TRBJ2-7 matches the DNA end more closely, so the J call is doubtful. CDR3 size: 10 residues. Germline assignment: CDR1 SGHRS and CDR2 YFSETQ. Written as DNA, the CDR3 is TGCGCCAGCAGCTCCTACGAGCAGTACTTC. Protein sequence: CASSSYEQYF.

This clone was picked up a small number of times. J is TRBJ2-5 and V is TRBV15, with D possibly being TRBD1 or TRBD2 (5 bases each). The germline V gene has CDR1 LNHNV and CDR2 YYDKDF (reference sequence). The CDR3 contains 13 residues. Trimming left V 5 bases short and J 3 bases short, with 10 bases between. The CDR3 DNA follows: TGTGCCACCAGCCGAGGGGCCAAAGAGACCCAGTACTTC. Translated: CATSRGAKETQYF.

The chain combines TRBV6-5 with TRBJ1-4, with TRBD1 matching 8 bases. Germline CDR1 and CDR2: MNHEY and SVGAGI. With V trimmed by 5 bases and J by 8 bases, 7 bases remained unmatched. The CDR3 length is 14 residues. As DNA, the CDR3 is TGTGCCAGCAGTCCGGACAGGGACTTAGAAAAACTGTTTTTT. It specifies CASSPDRDLEKLFF.

This clone was counted once. This chain uses TRBV5-5 with TRBJ2-7; D gene unclear. The germline gives CDR1 SGHKS, CDR2 YYEKEE (reference sequence). The CDR3 has 11 amino acids. Trimming removed 5 bases at V and 3 bases at J, with 6 bases between. The CDR3, as DNA: TGTGCCAGCAGTCCAGGCTACGAGCAGTACTTC. Amino acid sequence: CASSPGYEQYF.

The chain employs TRBV5-1 and TRBJ2-7, with D possibly TRBD1 on 5 matching bases. The V gene lost 4 bases and the J gene lost 2 bases, with 19 bases spanning the gap. The CDR3 contains 16 residues. Per the germline V gene, CDR1 is SGHRS and CDR2 is YFSETQ. The CDR3 DNA reads TGCGCCAGCAGCCCGACGGTGACAGACAATACCTACGAGCAGTACTTC. Translated, it gives CASSPTVTDNTYEQYF.

This chain joins TRBV7-2 and TRBJ2-7; TRBD2 matches 9 bases. Looked up from germline, CDR1 is SGHTA and CDR2 is FQGNSA. The CDR3 is 14 amino acids. J gave up 2 bases and V 5 bases, and 4 bases lay outside the gene matches. This CDR3 reads CASSRLAEPYEQYF. CDR3 sequence (DNA): TGTGCCAGCAGCCGACTAGCGGAGCCCTACGAGCAGTACTTC.

This clone has a handful of counts. The chain employs TRBV2 and TRBJ2-7; a possible D gene is TRBD1 (6 bases). The V end was cut by 4 bases, the J end by 6 bases, with 10 bases between. The CDR3 has 12 amino acids. The germline gives CDR1 SNHLY, CDR2 FYNNEI. CDR3 DNA sequence: TGTGCCAGCAGTGTGGACAGAACCGAGCAGTACTTC. This sequence encodes CASSVDRTEQYF.

This clone was observed a few times. The chain uses TRBV6-6 and TRBJ1-1, with TRBD1 matching 7 bases. V lost 5 bases and J lost 4; bases outside the gene matches: 4. Germline CDR1 is MNHNY and CDR2 is SVGAGI (reference sequence). This CDR3 comprises 13 residues. The CDR3 reads CASSTGQITEAFF. DNA of the CDR3: TGTGCCAGCAGTACGGGACAGATCACTGAAGCTTTCTTT.

The chain couples TRBV19 to TRBJ2-6, with 7 nucleotides matching TRBD1. The V segment lost 6 bases and the J segment 0 bases; nucleotides outside the gene matches: 11. This CDR3 spans 18 amino acids. Germline CDR1 LNHDA, CDR2 SQIVND (reference sequence). CDR3 in DNA: TGTGCCAGTAGCGTCGAGACAGGGAGAAGCTCTGGGGCCAACGTCCTGACTTTC. Protein: CASSVETGRSSGANVLTF.

In this sample, this clone turned up once. The V and J genes are TRBV29-1 and TRBJ1-1; D might be TRBD1 (6 bases). The CDR3 spans 13 residues. V was clipped by 7 bases and J by 1 base, with 13 bases between them. Germline CDR1 SQVTM, CDR2 ANQGSEA. This CDR3 is CSAKTGGNTEAFF. The CDR3 nucleotides are TGCAGCGCTAAGACAGGCGGGAACACTGAAGCTTTCTTT. Full variable domain (rest looked up from reference TRBV29-1 and TRBJ1-1): SAVISQKPSRDICQRGTSLTIQCQVDSQVTMMFWYRQQPGQSLTLIATANQGSEATYESGFVIDKFPISRPNLTFSTLTVSNMSPEDSSIYLCSAKTGGNTEAFFGQGTRLTVV.

This chain uses TRBV2 with TRBJ1-1; D unclear. The CDR3 totals 13 residues. Trimming removed 2 bases at V and 1 base at J, with 5 bases between. CDR1 is SNHLY, CDR2 FYNNEI, per germline. CDR3: CASSEQQNTEAFF. DNA for the CDR3: TGTGCCAGCAGTGAACAACAGAACACTGAAGCTTTCTTT.

The chain carries TRBV5-1 and TRBJ1-6; D uncertain. The CDR3 is made up of 16 amino acids. In germline, CDR1 is SGHRS, CDR2 YFSETQ. V was trimmed by 0 bases and J by 0 bases, leaving 7 bases between them. The CDR3 DNA reads as TGCGCCAGCAGCTTGGAACAGAGCTCCTATAATTCACCCCTCCACTTT. Translated: CASSLEQSSYNSPLHF.

The rearrangement uses TRBV7-6 and TRBJ1-2, with D possibly TRBD1 on 5 matching bases. V shed 4 bases and J shed 3 bases, with 21 bases lying between them. The CDR3 runs to 17 residues. The V gene's germline CDR1 is SGHVS and CDR2 FNYEAQ. In nucleotides, the CDR3 is TGTGCCAGCAGCTCCATGAGAGCCGCGGGGGGGGACTATGGCTACACCTTC. Protein sequence: CASSSMRAAGGDYGYTF. The whole variable domain, filled in from reference TRBV7-6 and TRBJ1-2, reads GAGVSQSPRYKVTKRGQDVALRCDPISGHVSLYWYRQALGQGPEFLTYFNYEAQQDKSGLPNDRFSAERPEGSISTLTIQRTEQRDSAMYRCASSSMRAAGGDYGYTFGSGTRLTVV.

This chain joins TRBV5-1 and TRBJ2-7; D is possibly TRBD1 (5 bases). Per the germline V gene, CDR1 is SGHRS and CDR2 is YFSETQ. CDR3 length: 15 residues. The V and J ends lost 0 bases and 6 bases respectively, with 16 bases between them. This CDR3 reads CASSLATQGVGEQYF. For the CDR3, the DNA is TGCGCCAGCAGCTTGGCTACTCAGGGTGTTGGCGAGCAGTACTTC.

The chain employs TRBV19 and TRBJ1-2; TRBD1 matches at 8 bases. From germline, CDR1 is LNHDA and CDR2 SQIVND (reference sequence). There are 16 residues in the CDR3. V shed 5 bases and J 0 bases; nucleotides not matched to a gene: 8. The CDR3: CASSQQGDNPNYGYTF. The CDR3, as DNA: TGTGCCAGTAGTCAACAGGGGGACAACCCTAACTATGGCTACACCTTC.

V usage is TRBV15 and J usage is TRBJ2-1, with 7 bases identical to TRBD2. Germline V gene sequence: CDR1 LNHNV, CDR2 YYDKDF (reference sequence). With 8 bases clipped from V and 10 bases from J, the junction kept 14 bases outside the gene matches. The CDR3 has 14 amino acids. The CDR3 sequence: CATLRDYQSPEQFF. CDR3 nucleotide sequence: TGTGCCACCCTTAGGGACTACCAGTCTCCGGAGCAGTTCTTC. Drawing the rest from reference TRBV15 and TRBJ2-1, the complete variable domain is DAMVIQNPRYQVTQFGKPVTLSCSQTLNHNVMYWYQQKSSQAPKLLFHYYDKDFNNEADTPDNFQSRRPNTSFCFLDIRSPGLGDTAMYLCATLRDYQSPEQFFGPGTRLTVL.

The chain uses TRBV6-1 and TRBJ1-1; 8 bases map to TRBD1. The germline V gene encodes CDR1 MNHNS and CDR2 SASEGT. V shed 4 bases, J shed 12 bases, and the junction held 13 bases outside the gene matches. This CDR3 region has 14 residues. The CDR3 coding sequence is TGTGCCAGCAGTGCCCGGACAGGGCTATTGGGGACTTTCTTT. This sequence encodes CASSARTGLLGTFF.

The J gene is TRBJ1-2, the V gene TRBV7-9; 7 positions match TRBD1. The CDR3 runs 14 residues. J gave up 6 bases and V 4 bases, and 8 bases lay outside the gene matches. Germline CDR1 reads SEHNR; CDR2 reads FQNEAQ (reference sequence). The CDR3 sequence is CASSYQQGSDGYTF. CDR3 coding DNA: TGTGCCAGCAGCTATCAACAGGGGAGTGATGGCTACACCTTC.

The chain has TRBV5-1 and TRBJ2-7; TRBD1 is a possible D gene (6 bases). Trimming left V 5 bases short and J 4 bases short, with 16 bases between. This CDR3 is built from 14 residues. Germline V lookup: CDR1 SGHRS, CDR2 YFSETQ. CDR3 bases: TGCGCCAGCAGTCGGGACACGAGGGATTACGAGCAGTACTTC. It encodes CASSRDTRDYEQYF.

CDR3 nucleotide sequence: TGCGCCAGCAGCTGGGGACCCTCCAGGGGCAATGAGCAGTTCTTC. As protein: CASSWGPSRGNEQFF. The rearrangement uses TRBV5-1 and TRBJ2-1; D is possibly TRBD1 (6 bases). Germline V gene data show CDR1 as SGHRS and CDR2 as YFSETQ. The CDR3 runs to 15 residues. Trimming took off 3 bases at V and 6 bases at J, with 16 bases between the two ends. Looking up the rest from reference TRBV5-1 and TRBJ2-1 gives the full variable domain: KAGVTQTPRYLIKTRGQQVTLSCSPISGHRSVSWYQQTPGQGLQFLFEYFSETQRNKGNFPGRFSGRQFSNSRSEMNVSTLELGDSALYLCASSWGPSRGNEQFFGPGTRLTVL.

This clone was counted between two and nine times. V gene TRBV7-9 combines with J gene TRBJ1-1, with D possibly TRBD1 on 5 matching bases. This CDR3 is 15 amino acids long. CDR1 is SEHNR, CDR2 FQNEAQ, per germline (reference sequence). The V end was cut by 3 bases, the J end by 0 bases, with 11 bases between. The DNA for the CDR3 is TGTGCCAGCAGCTTTCGGGCGGACATGAACACTGAAGCTTTCTTT. It yields the protein CASSFRADMNTEAFF.

V usage is TRBV19 and J usage is TRBJ2-7; D is undetermined. Trimming left V 5 bases short and J 6 bases short, with 14 bases between. In germline, CDR1 is LNHDA, CDR2 SQIVND (reference sequence). This CDR3 is built from 13 residues. For the CDR3, the DNA is TGTGCCAGTAGTCTACTGTTCCGTGGCGAGCAGTACTTC. Translating gives CASSLLFRGEQYF.

The rearrangement uses TRBV6-1 and TRBJ2-3; 14 positions agree with TRBD2. V trimming: 5 bases; J trimming: 5 bases; junction bases outside the gene matches: 3. The CDR3 covers 15 residues. From germline, CDR1 is MNHNS and CDR2 SASEGT. CDR3 bases: TGTGCCAGCAGTCGACTAGCGGGGGGGGGAGATACGCAGTATTTT. Its translation is CASSRLAGGGDTQYF.

The chain has TRBV29-1 and TRBJ1-2; a possible D gene is TRBD1 (6 bases). The length of the CDR3 is 14 residues. CDR1 SQVTM and CDR2 ANQGSEA come from the germline V gene. The V end was cut by 0 bases, the J end by 4 bases, with 12 bases between. CDR3 region: CSVEEPRDIYGYTF. As DNA, the CDR3 is TGCAGCGTTGAAGAGCCCCGGGACATCTATGGCTACACCTTC.

The chain has TRBV7-9 and TRBJ2-7; possible D gene TRBD1, 6 bases. This CDR3 is built from 16 residues. Germline V gene lookup returns CDR1 SEHNR and CDR2 FQNEAQ (reference sequence). V lost 5 bases and J lost 0, with 17 bases in between. The CDR3: CASSRWGQSRSYEQYF. CDR3 in DNA: TGTGCCAGCAGCCGCTGGGGGCAGTCTCGCTCCTACGAGCAGTACTTC.

This clone was detected once. The V and J genes are TRBV4-2 and TRBJ1-1; 10 nucleotides agree with TRBD1. Germline V gives CDR1 LGHNA, CDR2 YNFKEQ. The CDR3 is 16 residues long. V shed 6 bases and J 0 bases; nucleotides not matched to a gene: 7. Here the CDR3 DNA reads TGTGCCAGCAGTGACAGGGGGCGGTCCATGAACACTGAAGCTTTCTTT. It specifies CASSDRGRSMNTEAFF.